The 30 T cell receptor beta chains below were found in one sample sequenced in a study of cytomegalovirus exposure and HLA in healthy donors. Primers included in the PCR were 60 Vbeta and 13 Jbeta primers. Sequenced by immunoSEQ multiplex PCR; TCRdb stores in-frame clones only, minus some. The table has around 130,000 clones, 80% seen once. Sequenced material: PBMCs. These receptors all come from a male donor in good health and CMV-seronegative.

V is TRBV6-5 and J is TRBJ2-3; no reliable D call. V was trimmed by 8 bases and J by 2 bases, leaving 17 bases between them. The germline CDR1 and CDR2 sequences are MNHEY and SVGAGI. The CDR3 consists of 15 residues. The CDR3 nucleotides are TGTGCCAGCGCCGGGTGGATAGGTTCCACAGATACGCAGTATTTT. Its protein product is CASAGWIGSTDTQYF.

CDR3 sequence: CASRPMGAASYEQYF. CDR3 nucleotide sequence: TGTGCCAGTAGGCCTATGGGGGCTGCGTCCTACGAGCAGTACTTC. The chain links TRBV19 to TRBJ2-7, with D possibly TRBD1 on 6 matching bases. The CDR3 consists of 15 residues. The V gene lost 6 bases and the J gene lost 1 base, with 16 bases spanning the gap. CDR1 and CDR2 from the germline V gene are LNHDA and SQIVND (reference sequence).

This clone has only a few counts. J is TRBJ2-3 and V is TRBV4-3, with 8 bases identical to TRBD2. The germline gives CDR1 LGHNA, CDR2 YSLEER. The CDR3 extends over 16 amino acids. V was pared by 1 base and J by 2 bases, with 5 bases of the junction left unmatched. The CDR3 spells CASSQGAAGATDTQYF. For the CDR3, the DNA is TGCGCCAGCAGCCAAGGTGCAGCGGGGGCCACAGATACGCAGTATTTT.

About this clone: Relative to the germline gene, one junction end is altered; a read error may explain this. The V gene is TRBV6-6, the J gene TRBJ2-4, with D perhaps matching TRBD2 (5 bases). CDR3 length equals 13 residues. Germline V gene data show CDR1 as MNHNY and CDR2 as SVGAGI (reference sequence). Here the CDR3 DNA reads TGTGCCAGCGCAAATCTAGCCAAAAACAGTCAGTACTTC. As protein: CASANLAKNSQYF.

The chain has TRBV20-1 and TRBJ1-1; 11 nucleotides match TRBD1. The germline V gene encodes CDR1 DFQATT and CDR2 SNEGSKA (reference sequence). The CDR3 totals 11 residues. J lost 13 bases, V lost 3 bases, and 4 bases had no gene match. CDR3 nucleotide sequence: TGCAGTGCTAGGGGGGGACAGGGGGTTTTCTTT. It encodes CSARGGQGVFF.

The rearrangement joins TRBV5-4 to TRBJ1-2, with a weak D call TRBD1 (5 bases). Germline V CDR1 and CDR2: SGHNT, YYREEE (reference sequence). V lost 5 bases and J 4 bases, leaving 12 bases between the germline ends. The CDR3 totals 13 residues. The DNA of the CDR3 is TGTGCCAGCAGTTCCGGGACTCGCTATGGCTACACCTTC. It codes for CASSSGTRYGYTF.

This clone was seen just once. One end of the junction fails to match germline, which may point to a read error. This rearrangement joins TRBV30 to TRBJ2-6; 7 bases line up with TRBD1. This CDR3 spans 17 amino acids. Germline V gives CDR1 GTSNPN, CDR2 SVGIG (reference sequence). This CDR3 is CALHRGPYRSGANGLTF. The CDR3 bases are TGTGCCTTACACAGGGGCCCATACCGGTCTGGGGCCAACGGCCTGACTTTC.

The V and J genes are TRBV6-1 and TRBJ2-5, with 8 positions matching TRBD1. The better agreement between TRBJ2-7 and the DNA end casts doubt on the J call. CDR3 length: 15 residues. Germline CDR1 is MNHNS and CDR2 is SASEGT. CDR3 in DNA: TGTGCCAGCAATGACAGGGGAAAAGACCCCCTCGAGCAGTACTTC. It translates to CASNDRGKDPLEQYF.

V and J are TRBV5-6 and TRBJ2-7, with 8 positions matching TRBD1. The CDR3 contains 16 residues. The ends lost 0 bases at V and 3 bases at J; junction bases unmatched: 8. Germline V gene data show CDR1 as SGHDT and CDR2 as YYEEEE. CDR3 nucleotides: TGTGCCAGCAGCTTGGACGAGACAGGGGAAATCTACGAGCAGTACTTC. Residues: CASSLDETGEIYEQYF.

The gene calls are TRBV5-1 and TRBJ1-2; 7 bases map to TRBD1. Per the germline V gene, CDR1 is SGHRS and CDR2 is YFSETQ. The V gene end was trimmed by 4 bases and the J gene end by 3 bases; junction bases not matched to a gene: 9. This CDR3 spans 15 amino acids. The CDR3 DNA reads as TGCGCCAGCAGCCTAACAGGGGCCGTAGACTATGGCTACACCTTC. Amino acids: CASSLTGAVDYGYTF.

The table lists this clone with a few counts. The rearrangement uses TRBV27 and TRBJ2-7; unclear D gene. The germline V gene encodes CDR1 MNHEY and CDR2 SMNVEV (reference sequence). This CDR3 spans 13 amino acids. The V and J ends lost 6 bases and 0 bases respectively, with 9 bases between them. The DNA of the CDR3 is TGTGCCAGCAGCTCTGTCAGCTCCTACGAGCAGTACTTC. It codes for CASSSVSSYEQYF.

This clone was seen only a few times. The V and J genes are TRBV7-3 and TRBJ1-2, with no clear D. V was trimmed by 2 bases and J by 8 bases, leaving 12 bases between them. The CDR3 consists of 13 residues. Germline CDR1 reads SGHTA; CDR2 reads FQGTGA. CDR3 nucleotides: TGTGCCAGCAGCTTAGAATCCGGGTGGGGCTACACCTTC. Translated, it gives CASSLESGWGYTF.

The genes are TRBV5-1 and TRBJ1-4; D is unclear. Germline CDR1 is SGHRS and CDR2 is YFSETQ. The ends were cut back, 5 bases at V and 4 bases at J, with 15 bases in the middle. The CDR3 is 15 amino acids. The CDR3 region is CASRPRGGFNEKLFF. The CDR3 DNA reads TGCGCCAGCAGACCCCGGGGTGGTTTTAATGAAAAACTGTTTTTT.

V usage is TRBV19 and J usage is TRBJ2-3; the match to TRBD2 covers 10 bases. The CDR3 sequence is 15 residues long. Trimming at V came to 4 bases and at J to 3 bases, leaving 4 bases not matched to a gene. Germline CDR1 reads LNHDA; CDR2 reads SQIVND (reference sequence). In nucleotides, the CDR3 is TGTGCCAGTAGTACACTAGCGGGGCCAACAGATACGCAGTATTTT. Its translation: CASSTLAGPTDTQYF. Supplemented by reference TRBV19 and TRBJ2-3, the full variable domain reads DGGITQSPKYLFRKEGQNVTLSCEQNLNHDAMYWYRQDPGQGLRLIYYSQIVNDFQKGDIAEGYSVSREKKESFPLTVTSAQKNPTAFYLCASSTLAGPTDTQYFGPGTRLTVL.

Regarding this clone: At one of its ends the junction is not consistent with the germline gene, which may arise from a read error. The rearrangement links TRBV7-9 to TRBJ1-6, with TRBD1 as a possible D gene (5 bases). This CDR3 has 18 residues. Per the germline V gene, CDR1 is SEHNR and CDR2 is FQNEAQ (reference sequence). The CDR3 sequence: CSSNRPGEGFLENSPLHF. The CDR3 region has the DNA TGTTCCAGCAACCGACCGGGGGAAGGATTTTTAGAGAATTCACCCCTCCACTTT.

This chain links TRBV2 with TRBJ2-5; the match to TRBD2 covers 9 bases. V was clipped by 5 bases and J by 2 bases; unmatched bases: 6. CDR3 length: 15 amino acids. The V gene's germline CDR1 is SNHLY and CDR2 FYNNEI. Here the CDR3 reads CASSPLAGPQETQYF. CDR3 DNA: TGTGCCAGCAGTCCCCTAGCGGGGCCTCAAGAGACCCAGTACTTC.

The J gene is TRBJ2-1, the V gene TRBV5-6; 11 bases agree with TRBD2. The V segment lost 5 bases and the J segment 15 bases; nucleotides outside the gene matches: 16. Germline CDR1 reads SGHDT; CDR2 reads YYEEEE. This CDR3 comprises 15 residues. In DNA, the CDR3 is TGTGCCAGCAGTTATTTACCCGGGACTAGCGGTCGACGGTTCTTC. As protein: CASSYLPGTSGRRFF.

The chain combines TRBV9 with TRBJ1-1; TRBD1 matches 7 bases. CDR3 length: 11 amino acids. Germline trimming cut 3 bases from V and 8 bases from J; bases unmatched to any gene: 1. The germline V gene encodes CDR1 SGDLS and CDR2 YYNGEE. The CDR3 DNA reads TGTGCCAGCAGCGAGACAGGGGAAGCTTTCTTT. This gives the protein CASSETGEAFF.

The CDR3 coding sequence is TGTGCCATCAGTGGAGCGGGAGTGGGCACAGATACGCAGTATTTT. The encoded protein is CAISGAGVGTDTQYF. The rearrangement joins TRBV10-3 to TRBJ2-3; 8 nucleotides line up with TRBD2. The germline CDR1 and CDR2 sequences are ENHRY and SYGVKD. The CDR3 has 15 residues. V trimming: 4 bases; J trimming: 1 base; junction bases outside the gene matches: 4.

This chain connects TRBV28 to TRBJ1-1, with unresolved D. The V gene lost 2 bases and the J gene lost 0 bases, with 16 bases spanning the gap. CDR3 length equals 17 residues. The germline V gene encodes CDR1 MDHEN and CDR2 SYDVKM. In DNA form, the CDR3 reads TGTGCCAGCAGTTTAATTGCGGGCAGCATCTTGAACACTGAAGCTTTCTTT. As protein: CASSLIAGSILNTEAFF.

J is TRBJ2-2 and V is TRBV27; TRBD1 agrees at 9 bases. The CDR3 has 17 amino acids. V shed 2 bases and J 1 base; nucleotides not matched to a gene: 5. CDR1 and CDR2 from the germline V gene are MNHEY and SMNVEV (reference sequence). The DNA of the CDR3 is TGTGCCAGCAGTTTACTACAGGGGGCGGGGAACACCGGGGAGCTGTTTTTT. It specifies CASSLLQGAGNTGELFF.

This clone occurred a few times. The J gene is TRBJ2-2, the V gene TRBV28; the match to TRBD2 covers 10 bases. The CDR3 is 18 residues long. The V gene's germline CDR1 is MDHEN and CDR2 SYDVKM. With 3 bases clipped from V and 3 bases from J, the junction kept 10 bases outside the gene matches. CDR3 protein: CASSFLPSGGVYTGELFF. In DNA, the CDR3 is TGTGCCAGCAGTTTTCTCCCGAGCGGGGGGGTTTACACCGGGGAGCTGTTTTTT.

V usage is TRBV9 and J usage is TRBJ1-4, with D maybe TRBD1 (5 bases). The CDR3 consists of 13 residues. The V end was cut by 4 bases, the J end by 6 bases, with 10 bases between. The germline V gene has CDR1 SGDLS and CDR2 YYNGEE. The CDR3 here is CASSRGGDEKLFF. As DNA, the CDR3 is TGTGCCAGCAGCAGGGGTGGCGATGAAAAACTGTTTTTT.

This clone was detected only a few times. This chain connects TRBV18 to TRBJ2-7, with 9 bases identical to TRBD1. This CDR3 region has 15 residues. Germline CDR1 KGHSH, CDR2 LQKENI. The V gene end was trimmed by 4 bases and the J gene end by 5 bases; junction bases not matched to a gene: 9. The CDR3 DNA sequence: TGTGCCAGCTCACACAACAGGGGGCGCATCCACGAGCAGTACTTC. Encoded protein: CASSHNRGRIHEQYF.

Here the CDR3 reads CASSKVPRGMGYF. The CDR3 DNA sequence: TGTGCCAGCAGTAAAGTACCCAGGGGAATGGGGTACTTC. J is TRBJ2-4 and V is TRBV6-5; D perhaps matches TRBD1 (6 bases). Germline CDR1 reads MNHEY; CDR2 reads SVGAGI. V lost 5 bases and J 15 bases, leaving 20 bases between the germline ends. The CDR3 loop spans 13 amino acids.

This clone was observed a handful of times. This sequence joins TRBV30 and TRBJ1-1; TRBD1 matches 8 bases. In germline, CDR1 is GTSNPN, CDR2 SVGIG (reference sequence). This CDR3 is 18 amino acids long. Unmatched junction bases numbered 15, after V lost 0 bases and J lost 3 bases. CDR3 loop: CAWSVLNNRGDEDTEAFF. Here the CDR3 DNA reads TGTGCCTGGAGTGTTCTTAACAACAGGGGGGATGAGGACACTGAAGCTTTCTTT.

This clone was picked up one time. The chain couples TRBV5-1 to TRBJ2-7; 11 nucleotides match TRBD2. This CDR3 contains 15 residues. The ends lost 4 bases at V and 0 bases at J; junction bases unmatched: 3. From germline, CDR1 is SGHRS and CDR2 YFSETQ. CDR3 in DNA: TGCGCCAGCAGCGCAGGACTAGCGGGCTCCTACGAGCAGTACTTC. Its protein product is CASSAGLAGSYEQYF.

A single count supports this clone. The chain has TRBV7-8 and TRBJ1-4; TRBD1 matches 7 bases. Trimming at V came to 4 bases and at J to 0 bases, leaving 14 bases not matched to a gene. The CDR3 runs to 19 residues. Germline V gene data show CDR1 as SGHVS and CDR2 as FQNEAQ. The CDR3 loop is CASSSLRDRKAATNEKLFF. CDR3 in DNA: TGTGCCAGCAGCTCACTCCGGGACAGAAAAGCTGCAACTAATGAAAAACTGTTTTTT. The full variable domain, its missing parts supplied by reference TRBV7-8 and TRBJ1-4, is GAGVSQSPRYKVAKRGQDVALRCDPISGHVSLFWYQQALGQGPEFLTYFQNEAQLDKSGLPSDRFFAERPEGSVSTLKIQRTQQEDSAVYLCASSSLRDRKAATNEKLFFGSGTQLSVL.

V gene TRBV10-3 combines with J gene TRBJ1-2; TRBD1 agrees at 8 bases. In germline, CDR1 is ENHRY, CDR2 SYGVKD. CDR3 length equals 12 residues. J gave up 6 bases and V 7 bases, and 4 bases lay outside the gene matches. CDR3 DNA sequence: TGTGCCATCACCAGGGACAGGAATGGCTACACCTTC. Translated: CAITRDRNGYTF.

The gene calls are TRBV15 and TRBJ2-7, with TRBD2 identical over 7 bases. The CDR3 runs 14 residues. V lost 1 base, J lost 0 bases, and 0 bases stayed unmatched. CDR1 LNHNV and CDR2 YYDKDF come from the germline V gene (reference sequence). CDR3 in DNA: TGTGCCACCAGCAGAGGGGGGGGCTCCTACGAGCAGTACTTC. It codes for CATSRGGGSYEQYF.